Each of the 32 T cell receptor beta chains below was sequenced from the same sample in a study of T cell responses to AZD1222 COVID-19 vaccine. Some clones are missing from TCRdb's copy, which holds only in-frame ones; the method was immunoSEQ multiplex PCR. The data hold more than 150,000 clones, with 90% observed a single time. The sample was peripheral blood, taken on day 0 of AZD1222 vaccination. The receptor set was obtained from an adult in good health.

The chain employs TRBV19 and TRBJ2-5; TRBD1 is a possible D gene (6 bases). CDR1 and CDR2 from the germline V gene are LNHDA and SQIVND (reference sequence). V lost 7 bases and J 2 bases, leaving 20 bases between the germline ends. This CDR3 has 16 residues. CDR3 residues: CASTPSPDRLQETQYF. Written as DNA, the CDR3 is TGTGCCAGTACCCCTTCTCCAGACAGGTTACAAGAGACCCAGTACTTC.

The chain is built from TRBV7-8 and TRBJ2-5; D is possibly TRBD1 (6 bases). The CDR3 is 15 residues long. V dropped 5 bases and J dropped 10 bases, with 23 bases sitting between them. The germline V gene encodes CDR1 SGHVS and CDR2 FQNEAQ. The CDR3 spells CASSPRQVPPRDQYF. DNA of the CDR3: TGTGCCAGCAGCCCCAGACAGGTTCCCCCGAGAGACCAGTACTTC.

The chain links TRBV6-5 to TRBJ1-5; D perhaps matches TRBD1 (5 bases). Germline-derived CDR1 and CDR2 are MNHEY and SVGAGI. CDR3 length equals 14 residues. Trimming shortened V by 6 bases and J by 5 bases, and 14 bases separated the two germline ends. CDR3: CASRSNAGYQPQHF. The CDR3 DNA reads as TGTGCCAGCAGGTCGAATGCAGGGTATCAGCCCCAGCATTTT.

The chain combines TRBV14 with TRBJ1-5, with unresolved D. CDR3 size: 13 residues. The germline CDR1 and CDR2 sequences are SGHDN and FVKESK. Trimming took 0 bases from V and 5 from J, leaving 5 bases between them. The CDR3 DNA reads TGTGCCAGCAGCCAAGATTCCGATCAGCCCCAGCATTTT. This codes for CASSQDSDQPQHF.

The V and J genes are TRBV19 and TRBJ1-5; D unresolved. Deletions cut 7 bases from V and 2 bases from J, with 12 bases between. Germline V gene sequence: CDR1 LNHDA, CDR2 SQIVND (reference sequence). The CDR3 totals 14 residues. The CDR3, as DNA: TGTGCCAGTAAAAAGGGCGCCGGCAATCAGCCCCAGCATTTT. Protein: CASKKGAGNQPQHF.

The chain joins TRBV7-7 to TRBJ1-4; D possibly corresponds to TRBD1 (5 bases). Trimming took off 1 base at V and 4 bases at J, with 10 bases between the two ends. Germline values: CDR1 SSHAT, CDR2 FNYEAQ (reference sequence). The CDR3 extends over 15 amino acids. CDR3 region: CASSLGGSGNEKLFF. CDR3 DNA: TGTGCCAGCAGCTTAGGGGGGTCGGGTAATGAAAAACTGTTTTTT.

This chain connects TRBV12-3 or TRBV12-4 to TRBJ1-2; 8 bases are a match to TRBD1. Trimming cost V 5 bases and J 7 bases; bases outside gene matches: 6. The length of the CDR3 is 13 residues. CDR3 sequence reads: CASSRTGRRGYTF. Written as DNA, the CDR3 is TGTGCCAGCAGTAGGACAGGGAGGCGTGGCTACACCTTC.

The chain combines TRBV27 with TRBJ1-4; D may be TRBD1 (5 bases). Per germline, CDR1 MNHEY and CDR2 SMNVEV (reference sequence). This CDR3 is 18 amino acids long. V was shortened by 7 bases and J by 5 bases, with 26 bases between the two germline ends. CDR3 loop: CASIEVNRTKLGNEKLFF. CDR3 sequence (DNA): TGTGCCAGCATTGAGGTGAACAGGACAAAATTAGGGAATGAAAAACTGTTTTTT. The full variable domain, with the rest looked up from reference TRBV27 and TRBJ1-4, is EAQVTQNPRYLITVTGKKLTVTCSQNMNHEYMSWYRQDPGLGLRQIYYSMNVEVTDKGDVPEGYKVSRKEKRNFPLILESPSPNQTSLYFCASIEVNRTKLGNEKLFFGSGTQLSVL.

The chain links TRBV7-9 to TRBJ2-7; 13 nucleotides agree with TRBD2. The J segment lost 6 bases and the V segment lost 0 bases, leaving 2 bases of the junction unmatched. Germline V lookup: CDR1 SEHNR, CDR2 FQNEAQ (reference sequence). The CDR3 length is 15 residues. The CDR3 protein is CASSLAWTSGGEQYF. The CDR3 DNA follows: TGTGCCAGCAGCTTAGCGTGGACTAGCGGGGGCGAGCAGTACTTC. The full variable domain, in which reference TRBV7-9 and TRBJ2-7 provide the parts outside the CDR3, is DTGVSQNPRHKITKRGQNVTFRCDPISEHNRLYWYRQTLGQGPEFLTYFQNEAQLEKSRLLSDRFSAERPKGSFSTLEIQRTEQGDSAMYLCASSLAWTSGGEQYFGPGTRLTVT.

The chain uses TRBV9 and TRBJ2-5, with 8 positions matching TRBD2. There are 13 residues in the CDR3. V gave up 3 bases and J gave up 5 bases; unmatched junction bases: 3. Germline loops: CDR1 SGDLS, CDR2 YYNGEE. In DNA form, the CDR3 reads TGTGCCAGCAGCGCCGGGGGGGTTGAGACCCAGTACTTC. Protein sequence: CASSAGGVETQYF. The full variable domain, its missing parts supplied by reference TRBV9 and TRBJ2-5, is DSGVTQTPKHLITATGQRVTLRCSPRSGDLSVYWYQQSLDQGLQFLIQYYNGEERAKGNILERFSAQQFPDLHSELNLSSLELGDSALYFCASSAGGVETQYFGPGTRLLVL.

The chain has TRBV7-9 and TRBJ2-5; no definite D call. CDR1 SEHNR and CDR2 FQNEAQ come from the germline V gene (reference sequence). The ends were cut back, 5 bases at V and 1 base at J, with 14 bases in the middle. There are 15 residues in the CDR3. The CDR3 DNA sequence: TGTGCCAGCAGCGCCCGAATTGGCCTCCAAGAGACCCAGTACTTC. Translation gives CASSARIGLQETQYF.

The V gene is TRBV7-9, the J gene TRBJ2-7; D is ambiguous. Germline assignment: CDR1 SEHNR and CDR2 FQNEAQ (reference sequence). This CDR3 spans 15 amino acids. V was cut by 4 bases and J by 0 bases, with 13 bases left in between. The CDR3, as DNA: TGTGCCAGCAGCTCGCAAAAGCCCCACTCCTACGAGCAGTACTTC. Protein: CASSSQKPHSYEQYF.

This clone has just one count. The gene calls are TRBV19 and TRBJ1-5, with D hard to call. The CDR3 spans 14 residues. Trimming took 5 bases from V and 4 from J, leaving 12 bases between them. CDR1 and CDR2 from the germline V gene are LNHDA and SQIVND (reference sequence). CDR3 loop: CASSLLMGNQPQHF. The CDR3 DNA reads TGTGCCAGTAGTCTCCTGATGGGGAATCAGCCCCAGCATTTT.

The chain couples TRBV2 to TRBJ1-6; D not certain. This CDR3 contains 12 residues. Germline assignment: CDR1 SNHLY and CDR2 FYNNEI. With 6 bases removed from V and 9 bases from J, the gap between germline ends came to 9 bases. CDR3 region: CASRMMASPLHF. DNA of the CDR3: TGTGCCAGCAGGATGATGGCTTCACCCCTCCACTTT.

The CDR3 reads CASSQLGLGGYTF. Written as DNA, the CDR3 is TGCGCCAGCAGCCAACTCGGACTGGGAGGCTACACCTTC. The J gene is TRBJ1-2, the V gene TRBV4-1, with D unresolved. Germline loops: CDR1 MGHRA, CDR2 YSYEKL. The CDR3 is 13 amino acids. Between the trimmed V and J ends, which lost 2 bases and 8 bases, there was a span of 12 bases.

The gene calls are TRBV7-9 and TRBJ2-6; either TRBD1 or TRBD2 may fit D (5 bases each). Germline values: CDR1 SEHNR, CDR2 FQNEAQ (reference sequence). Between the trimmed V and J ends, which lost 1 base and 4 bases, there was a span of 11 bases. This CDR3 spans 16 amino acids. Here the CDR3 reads CASSLVGVMGANVLTF. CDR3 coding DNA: TGTGCCAGCAGCTTAGTGGGGGTTATGGGGGCCAACGTCCTGACTTTC.

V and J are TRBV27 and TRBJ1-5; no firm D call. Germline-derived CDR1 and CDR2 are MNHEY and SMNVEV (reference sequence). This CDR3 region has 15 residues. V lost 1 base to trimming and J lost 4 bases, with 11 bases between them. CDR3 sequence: CASSLWGATNQPQHF. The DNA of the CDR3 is TGTGCCAGCAGTTTATGGGGTGCCACGAATCAGCCCCAGCATTTT.

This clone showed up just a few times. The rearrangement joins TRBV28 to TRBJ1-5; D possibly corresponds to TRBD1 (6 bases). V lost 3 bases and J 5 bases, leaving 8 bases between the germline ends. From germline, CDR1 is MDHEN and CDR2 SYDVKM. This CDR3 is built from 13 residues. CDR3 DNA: TGTGCCAGCAGTTTGGACAGCTATCAGCCCCAGCATTTT. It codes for CASSLDSYQPQHF.

The CDR3 nucleotides are TGCGCCAGCAGCTTGGGCCCTAGTAAGTCCGAGCAGTACTTC. Its translation is CASSLGPSKSEQYF. The V call is TRBV5-1, the J call TRBJ2-7; D is uncertain. The germline CDR1 and CDR2 sequences are SGHRS and YFSETQ. Trimming shortened V by 0 bases and J by 6 bases, and 13 bases separated the two germline ends. This CDR3 has 14 amino acids.

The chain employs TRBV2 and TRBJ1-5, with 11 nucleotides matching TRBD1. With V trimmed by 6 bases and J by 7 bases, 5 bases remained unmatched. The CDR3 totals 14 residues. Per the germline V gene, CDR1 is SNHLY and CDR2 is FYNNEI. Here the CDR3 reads CASRGQGAWQPQHF. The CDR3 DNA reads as TGTGCCAGCAGAGGACAGGGGGCTTGGCAGCCCCAGCATTTT.

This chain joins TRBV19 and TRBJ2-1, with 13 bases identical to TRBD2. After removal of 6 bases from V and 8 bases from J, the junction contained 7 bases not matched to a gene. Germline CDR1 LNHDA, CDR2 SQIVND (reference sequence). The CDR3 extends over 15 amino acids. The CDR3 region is CASRELAGGRDEQFF. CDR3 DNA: TGTGCCAGTAGGGAACTAGCGGGAGGGCGCGATGAGCAGTTCTTC.

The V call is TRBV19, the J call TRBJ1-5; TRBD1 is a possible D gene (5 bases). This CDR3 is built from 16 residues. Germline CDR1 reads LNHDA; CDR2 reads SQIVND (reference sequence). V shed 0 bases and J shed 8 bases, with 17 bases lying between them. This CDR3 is CASSIDRRQTSKPQHF. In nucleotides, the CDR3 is TGTGCCAGTAGTATAGACCGCCGACAGACGAGCAAGCCCCAGCATTTT.

The chain's CDR3 is CSASRSLHGYTF. CDR3 in DNA: TGCAGTGCTAGTAGATCGCTTCATGGCTACACCTTC. V and J are TRBV20-1 and TRBJ1-2; D is uncertain. Germline V gives CDR1 DFQATT, CDR2 SNEGSKA (reference sequence). The CDR3 loop spans 12 amino acids. The V end lost 3 bases, the J end lost 6 bases, and 11 bases lay between the germline ends.

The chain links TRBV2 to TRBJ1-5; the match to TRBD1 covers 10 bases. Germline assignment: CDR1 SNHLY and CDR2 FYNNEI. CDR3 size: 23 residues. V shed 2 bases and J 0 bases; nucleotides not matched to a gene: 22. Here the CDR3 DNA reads TGTGCCAGCAGTGAAAATCCATCCGGGACAGGGGCAAATAGGAGGGTTAGCAATCAGCCCCAGCATTTT. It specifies CASSENPSGTGANRRVSNQPQHF. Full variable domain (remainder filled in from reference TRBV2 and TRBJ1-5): EPEVTQTPSHQVTQMGQEVILRCVPISNHLYFYWYRQILGQKVEFLVSFYNNEISEKSEIFDDQFSVERPDGSNFTLKIRSTKLEDSAMYFCASSENPSGTGANRRVSNQPQHFGDGTRLSIL.

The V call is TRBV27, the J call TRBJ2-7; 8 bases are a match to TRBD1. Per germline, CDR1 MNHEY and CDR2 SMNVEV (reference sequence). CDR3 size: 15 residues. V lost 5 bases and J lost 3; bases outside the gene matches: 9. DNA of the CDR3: TGTGCCAGCAGTCGTAAGGGACAGGCTCTCTACGAGCAGTACTTC. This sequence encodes CASSRKGQALYEQYF.

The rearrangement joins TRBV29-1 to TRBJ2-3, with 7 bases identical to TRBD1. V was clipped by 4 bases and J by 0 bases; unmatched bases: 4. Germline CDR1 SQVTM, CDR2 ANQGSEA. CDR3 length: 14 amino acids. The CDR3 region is CSVAPGQSTDTQYF. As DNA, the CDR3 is TGCAGCGTTGCCCCGGGACAGAGCACAGATACGCAGTATTTT.

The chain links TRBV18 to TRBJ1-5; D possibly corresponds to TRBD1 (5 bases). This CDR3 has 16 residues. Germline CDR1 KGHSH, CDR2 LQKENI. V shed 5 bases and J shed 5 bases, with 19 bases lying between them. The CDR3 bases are TGTGCCAGCTCAGTGGGGGGGACCTGGAGGGATCAGCCCCAGCATTTT. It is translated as CASSVGGTWRDQPQHF.

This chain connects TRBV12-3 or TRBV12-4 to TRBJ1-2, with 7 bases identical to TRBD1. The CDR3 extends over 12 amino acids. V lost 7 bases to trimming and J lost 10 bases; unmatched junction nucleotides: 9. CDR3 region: CASTLGGQPYTF. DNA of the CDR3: TGTGCCAGCACCTTAGGGGGACAGCCCTACACCTTC.

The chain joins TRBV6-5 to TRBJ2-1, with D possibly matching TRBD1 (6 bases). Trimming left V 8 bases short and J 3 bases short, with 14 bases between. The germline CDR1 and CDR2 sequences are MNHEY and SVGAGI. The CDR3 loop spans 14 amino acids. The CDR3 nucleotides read TGTGCCAGCGGAATACAGGGTCTCTACAATGAGCAGTTCTTC. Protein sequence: CASGIQGLYNEQFF.

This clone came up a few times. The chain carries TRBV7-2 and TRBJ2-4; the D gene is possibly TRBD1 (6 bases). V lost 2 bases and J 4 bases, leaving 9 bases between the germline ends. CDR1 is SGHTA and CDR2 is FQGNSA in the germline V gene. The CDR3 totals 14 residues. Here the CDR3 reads CASSLSGEKNIQYF. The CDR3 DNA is TGTGCCAGCAGCTTATCAGGGGAGAAAAACATTCAGTACTTC.

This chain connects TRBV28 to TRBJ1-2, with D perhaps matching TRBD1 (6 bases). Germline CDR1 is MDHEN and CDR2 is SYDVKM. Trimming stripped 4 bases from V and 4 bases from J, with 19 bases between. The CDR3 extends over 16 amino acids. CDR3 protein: CASSSAQVGHGYGYTF. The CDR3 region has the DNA TGTGCCAGCAGTTCCGCCCAAGTGGGACACGGCTATGGCTACACCTTC.

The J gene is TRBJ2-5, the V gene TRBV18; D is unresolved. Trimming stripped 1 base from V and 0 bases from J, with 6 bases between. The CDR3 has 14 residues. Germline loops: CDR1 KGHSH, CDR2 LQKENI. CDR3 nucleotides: TGTGCCAGCTCACCACAAGGGAACCAAGAGACCCAGTACTTC. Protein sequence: CASSPQGNQETQYF.